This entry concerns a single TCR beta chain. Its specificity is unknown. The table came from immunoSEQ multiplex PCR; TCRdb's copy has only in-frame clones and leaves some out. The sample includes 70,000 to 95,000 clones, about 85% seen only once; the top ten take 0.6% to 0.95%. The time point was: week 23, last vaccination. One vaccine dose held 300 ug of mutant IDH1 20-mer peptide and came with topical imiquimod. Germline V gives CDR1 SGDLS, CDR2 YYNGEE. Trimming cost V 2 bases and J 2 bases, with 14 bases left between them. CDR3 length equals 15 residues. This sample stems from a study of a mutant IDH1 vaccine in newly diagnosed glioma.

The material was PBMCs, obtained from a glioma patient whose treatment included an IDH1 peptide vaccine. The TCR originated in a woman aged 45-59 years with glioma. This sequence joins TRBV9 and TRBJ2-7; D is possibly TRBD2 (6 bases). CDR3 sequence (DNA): TGTGCCAGCAGCGTTAGGGACTTTCCCACCTACGAGCAGTACTTC. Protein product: CASSVRDFPTYEQYF.